This T cell receptor beta chain was retrieved from a study of shared clonotypes between healthy human individuals (dated by TCRdb to 2019 to 2021). Describing the broader study: A couple of women and a few men aged 18 to 49 years were included in the cohort. Each donor's leukapheresis produced roughly between roughly 0.85 and 9.5 billion PBMCs. Libraries were prepared and TCR repertoires were sequenced by different laboratories using diverse techniques, in order to increase sequencing depth and limit assay-specific biases. For each donor, CD4 naive and CD4 memory were each given three plates, CD8 naive was given two plates, and CD8 memory was given one plate. Blood TCR repertoires of roughly five healthy adults were deeply sequenced to estimate repertoire size and the extent of clonotype sharing between individuals. Paper-wide results and their limitations: Compared with non-shared clonotypes, clonotypes shared by all four sorted-subset donors had higher generation probabilities. Pairwise subsampling indicated that sequencing depth was expected to affect the degree of clonotype sharing among donors. Naive subsets generally had larger estimated clonotype richness than memory subsets did. Because the study included only a small number of donors, the genetic and exposure-history diversity represented was limited. Sampling was restricted to blood, and TCR repertoires in tissue are likely to differ from TCR repertoires in blood. Rarefaction of sorted-subset datasets indicated incomplete sequencing despite the large sequencing depth. Across a handful of donors, approximately 5% of naive CD4, 3% to 4% of naive CD8, around 2.1% of memory CD4, and roughly 0.4% of memory CD8 clonotypes were shared.

Using the deep immunoSEQ assay, multiplex PCR amplified TCR CDR3 regions from genomic DNA. For each cell subset, the extracted genomic DNA was distributed evenly across all wells of several immunoSEQ 96-well plates, and each plate served as one replicate. For sorted subsets, each replicate PCR was loaded with 200 ng genomic DNA, equivalent to 25,000 to 35,000 T cell genomes. The purified libraries were quantified using a Qubit 3.0 fluorometer, sized with a Bioanalyzer 2100, and then quantified again using the KAPA Library Quantification kit. Every immunoSEQ 96-well plate was sequenced on a separate single-read 150-cycle Illumina NextSeq 550 flow cell. Processing in the source paper ran as follows. Because only junctional sequences without quality scores were contained in the immunoSEQ output, filtering matching that applied to full-length reads could not be performed. Sequences were annotated with PyIR, a Python wrapper for IgBLAST v1.9, using IMGT germline references to assign V/J genes and CDR3. Reads were removed for weak V/J assignments (E-value above 1e-6), missing CDR3, stop codons, out-of-frame junctions, or ambiguous translated residues. A V3J clonotype was defined by an identical inferred V gene, J gene, and CDR3 amino acid sequence. To compute the percentage overlap between repertoires, the number of shared unique clonotypes was divided by the size of the smaller repertoire. RTK rarefaction, the Chao1 estimator, and Recon v2.1 estimates of unobserved clonotypes were used to assess repertoire richness. Generation probabilities for all TCRbeta clonotypes obtained by the gDNA method from a few donors were computed using OLGA. TCRdb holds this immuneACCESS table with in-frame rearrangements only. Some clones are missing; in checked studies, unresolved V genes explain under half, and the rest has no known cause. The D gene and trimming were derived from the DNA, and the V and J assignments and clone size from that table. The sample table lists about 2.1 million clones, roughly 91% of them with a count of one. The ten largest make up approximately 1.7% of the sample.

For the CD8 naive samples, CD45RO-negative cells were positively selected for CCR7, yielding a CD45RA+CCR7+ population from which TemRA cells were excluded. Healthy HIV-negative adults with no recently reported acute infections or vaccinations were included as donors. Only Caucasian adults living in Nashville, Tennessee, USA were represented among the donors. Blood was collected by leukapheresis, and PBMCs were isolated by Ficoll-Histopaque density gradient centrifugation and then cryopreserved in liquid nitrogen vapor phase. Purity and quantity of every magnetically sorted T cell population were checked by analytical flow cytometry. From each sorted fraction, genomic DNA was isolated and quantified by UV absorbance on a Nanodrop 2000c. V and J lose 6 bases and 8 bases, and a span of 19 bases separates them. CDR1 and CDR2 are drawn from the germline V gene: SNHLY, FYNNEI. Including cysteine and phenylalanine, the CDR3 has 15 amino acids. Only CDR3 DNA remains: 45 bases, in frame from the first base.

This clone was recorded a few times. This clone's antigen is unknown. No much larger clone is present one base from it, and per-base qualities are unavailable. Sequenced: naive CD8+ T cells from PBMCs. The sample's cell subset or site label, in plain terms: CD45RA+CCR7+. The TCR was taken from a man aged 18 to 30 in good health. Some clones in this sample may be carry-over from other donors' samples. This chain is built from TRBV2 and TRBJ1-4; perhaps TRBD1 is the D gene, with 6 bases matching. The CDR3 amino acid sequence is: CASRADTSQGEKLFF. The nucleotide sequence is TGTGCCAGCAGAGCCGACACCTCCCAGGGGGAAAAACTGTTTTTT.